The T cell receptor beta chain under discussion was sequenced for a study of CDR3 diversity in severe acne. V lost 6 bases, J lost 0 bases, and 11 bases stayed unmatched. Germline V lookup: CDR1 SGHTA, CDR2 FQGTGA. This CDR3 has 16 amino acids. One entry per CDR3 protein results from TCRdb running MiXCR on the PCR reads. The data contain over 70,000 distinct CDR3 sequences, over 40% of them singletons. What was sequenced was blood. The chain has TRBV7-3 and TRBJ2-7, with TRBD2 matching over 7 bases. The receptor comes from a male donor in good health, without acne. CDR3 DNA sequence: TGTGCCAGCAGTTCCCTTTCGGGACTATGCTCCTACGAGCAGTACTTC. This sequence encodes CASSSLSGLCSYEQYF. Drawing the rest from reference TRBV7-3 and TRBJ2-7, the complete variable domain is GAGVSQTPSNKVTEKGKYVELRCDPISGHTALYWYRQSLGQGPEFLIYFQGTGAADDSGLPNDRFFAVRPEGSVSTLKIQRTERGDSAVYLCASSSLSGLCSYEQYFGPGTRLTVT.